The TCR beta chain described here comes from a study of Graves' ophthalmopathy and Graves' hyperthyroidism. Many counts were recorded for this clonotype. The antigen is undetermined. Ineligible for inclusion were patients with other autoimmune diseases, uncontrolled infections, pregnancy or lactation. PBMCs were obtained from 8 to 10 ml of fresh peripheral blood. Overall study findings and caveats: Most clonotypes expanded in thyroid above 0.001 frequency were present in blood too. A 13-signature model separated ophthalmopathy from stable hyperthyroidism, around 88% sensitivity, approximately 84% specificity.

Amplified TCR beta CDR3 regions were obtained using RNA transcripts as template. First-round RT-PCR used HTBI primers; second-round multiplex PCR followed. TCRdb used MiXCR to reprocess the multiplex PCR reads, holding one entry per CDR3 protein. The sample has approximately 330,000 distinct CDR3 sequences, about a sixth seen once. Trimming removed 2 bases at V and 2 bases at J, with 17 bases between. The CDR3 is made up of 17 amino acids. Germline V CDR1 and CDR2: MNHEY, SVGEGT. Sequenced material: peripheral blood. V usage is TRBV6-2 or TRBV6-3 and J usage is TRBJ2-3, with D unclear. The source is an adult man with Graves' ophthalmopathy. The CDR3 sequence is CASSYRRSSHTTDTQYF. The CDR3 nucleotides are TGTGCCAGCAGTTACCGCCGGTCTAGTCACACCACAGATACGCAGTATTTT.